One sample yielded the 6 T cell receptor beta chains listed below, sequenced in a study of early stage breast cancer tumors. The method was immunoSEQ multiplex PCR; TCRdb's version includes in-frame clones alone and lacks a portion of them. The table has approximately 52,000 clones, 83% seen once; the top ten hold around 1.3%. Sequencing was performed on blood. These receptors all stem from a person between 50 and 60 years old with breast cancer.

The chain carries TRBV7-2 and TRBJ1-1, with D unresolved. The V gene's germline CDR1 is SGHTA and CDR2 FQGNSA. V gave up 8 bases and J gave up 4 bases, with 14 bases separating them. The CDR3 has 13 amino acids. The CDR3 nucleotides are TGTGCCAGCGGAACTGGGCCCCGCACTGAAGCTTTCTTT. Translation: CASGTGPRTEAFF.

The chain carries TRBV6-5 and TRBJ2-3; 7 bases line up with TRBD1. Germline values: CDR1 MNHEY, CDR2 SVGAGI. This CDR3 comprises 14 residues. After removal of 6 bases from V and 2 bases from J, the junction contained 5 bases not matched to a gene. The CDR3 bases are TGTGCCAGCAGCCGGGACAGAGTCACAGATACGCAGTATTTT. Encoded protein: CASSRDRVTDTQYF.

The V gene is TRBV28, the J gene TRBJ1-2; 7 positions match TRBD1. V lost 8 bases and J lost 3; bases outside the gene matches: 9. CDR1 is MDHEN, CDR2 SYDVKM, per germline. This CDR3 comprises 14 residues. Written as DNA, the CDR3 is TGTGCCAGCCAAACAGGGGCTGACCACTATGGCTACACCTTC. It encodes CASQTGADHYGYTF.

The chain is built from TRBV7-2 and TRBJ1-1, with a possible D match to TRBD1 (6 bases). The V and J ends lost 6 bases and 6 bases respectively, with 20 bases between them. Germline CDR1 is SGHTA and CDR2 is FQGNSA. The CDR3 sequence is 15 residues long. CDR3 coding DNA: TGTGCCAGCAGGCCTAGACAGGTTGGGTACGCTGAAGCTTTCTTT. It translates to CASRPRQVGYAEAFF. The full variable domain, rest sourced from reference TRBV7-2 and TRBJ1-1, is GAGVSQSPSNKVTEKGKDVELRCDPISGHTALYWYRQSLGQGLEFLIYFQGNSAPDKSGLPSDRFSAERTGGSVSTLTIQRTQQEDSAVYLCASRPRQVGYAEAFFGQGTRLTVV.

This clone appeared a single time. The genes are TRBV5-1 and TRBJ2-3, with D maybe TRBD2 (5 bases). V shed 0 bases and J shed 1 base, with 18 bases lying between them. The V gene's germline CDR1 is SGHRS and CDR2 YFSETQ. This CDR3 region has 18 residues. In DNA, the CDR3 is TGCGCCAGCAGCTTGGACGGGTTCAGGAGGCCGGGCACAGATACGCAGTATTTT. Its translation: CASSLDGFRRPGTDTQYF.

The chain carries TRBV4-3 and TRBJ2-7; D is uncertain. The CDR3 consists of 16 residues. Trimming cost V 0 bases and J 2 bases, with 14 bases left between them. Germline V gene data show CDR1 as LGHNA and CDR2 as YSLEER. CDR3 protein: CASSQEVVAVPYEQYF. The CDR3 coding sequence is TGCGCCAGCAGCCAAGAAGTGGTAGCCGTTCCCTACGAGCAGTACTTC.